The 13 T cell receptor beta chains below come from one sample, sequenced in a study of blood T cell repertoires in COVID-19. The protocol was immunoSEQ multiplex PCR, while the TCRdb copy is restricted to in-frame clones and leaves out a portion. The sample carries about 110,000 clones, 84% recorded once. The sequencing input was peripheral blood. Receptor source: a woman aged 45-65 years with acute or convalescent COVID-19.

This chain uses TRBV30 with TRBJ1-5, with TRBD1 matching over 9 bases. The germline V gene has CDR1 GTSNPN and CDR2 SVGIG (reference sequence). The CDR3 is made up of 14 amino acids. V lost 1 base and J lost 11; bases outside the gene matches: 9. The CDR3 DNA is TGTGCCTGGAGTGGCGGGACAGGGCTTTTAGCCCAGCATTTT. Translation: CAWSGGTGLLAQHF.

The CDR3: CASGQGSSGNTIYF. The CDR3 bases are TGTGCCAGCGGACAGGGGAGCTCTGGAAACACCATATATTTT. The V gene is TRBV18, the J gene TRBJ1-3; 9 bases are a match to TRBD1. The CDR3 runs 14 residues. Germline V gives CDR1 KGHSH, CDR2 LQKENI. With 8 bases clipped from V and 0 bases from J, the junction kept 2 bases outside the gene matches.

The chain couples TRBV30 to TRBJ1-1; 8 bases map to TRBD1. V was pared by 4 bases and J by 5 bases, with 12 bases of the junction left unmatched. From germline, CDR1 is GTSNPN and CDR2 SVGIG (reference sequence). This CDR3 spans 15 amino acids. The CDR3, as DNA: TGTGCCTGGACCGGGACAGGTAGACTAGTGACTGAAGCTTTCTTT. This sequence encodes CAWTGTGRLVTEAFF.

The CDR3 sequence is CSAGPNQPQHF. CDR3 sequence (DNA): TGCAGTGCTGGGCCTAATCAGCCCCAGCATTTT. The chain carries TRBV20-1 and TRBJ1-5; no clear D gene. Germline loops: CDR1 DFQATT, CDR2 SNEGSKA (reference sequence). Trimming removed 5 bases at V and 4 bases at J, with 6 bases between. CDR3 length: 11 amino acids.

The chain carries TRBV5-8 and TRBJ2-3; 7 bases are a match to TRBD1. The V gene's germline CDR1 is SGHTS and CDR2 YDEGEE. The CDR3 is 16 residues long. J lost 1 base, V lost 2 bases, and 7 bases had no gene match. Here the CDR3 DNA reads TGTGCCAGCAGCTTTGAACCGGGACAGCGCACAGATACGCAGTATTTT. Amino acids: CASSFEPGQRTDTQYF.

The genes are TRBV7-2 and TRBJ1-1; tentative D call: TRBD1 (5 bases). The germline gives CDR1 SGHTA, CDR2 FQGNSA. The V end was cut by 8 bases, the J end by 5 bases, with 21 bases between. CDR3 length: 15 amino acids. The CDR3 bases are TGTGCCAGCGGGTTCCCCGGGGGGGGTCGGACTGAAGCTTTCTTT. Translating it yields CASGFPGGGRTEAFF.

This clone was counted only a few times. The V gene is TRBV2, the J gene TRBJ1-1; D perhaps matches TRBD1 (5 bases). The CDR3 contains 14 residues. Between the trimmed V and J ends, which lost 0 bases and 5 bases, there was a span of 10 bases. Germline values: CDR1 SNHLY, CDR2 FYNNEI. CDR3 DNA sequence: TGTGCCAGCAGTGAAGCGCGCAGGGTAACTGAAGCTTTCTTT. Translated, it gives CASSEARRVTEAFF.

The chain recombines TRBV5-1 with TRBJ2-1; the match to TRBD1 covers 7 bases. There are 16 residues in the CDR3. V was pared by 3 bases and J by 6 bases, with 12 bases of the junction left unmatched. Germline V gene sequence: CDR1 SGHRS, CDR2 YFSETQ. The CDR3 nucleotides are TGCGCCAGCAGCTCTCCCGGGACAGAGATTCCCAATGAGCAGTTCTTC. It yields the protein CASSSPGTEIPNEQFF.

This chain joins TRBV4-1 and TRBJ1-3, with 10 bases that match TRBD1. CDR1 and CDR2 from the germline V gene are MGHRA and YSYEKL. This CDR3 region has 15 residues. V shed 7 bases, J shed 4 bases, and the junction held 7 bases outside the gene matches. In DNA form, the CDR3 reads TGCGCCAGCACCACGGACAGGGGGTTAGGAAACACCATATATTTT. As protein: CASTTDRGLGNTIYF.

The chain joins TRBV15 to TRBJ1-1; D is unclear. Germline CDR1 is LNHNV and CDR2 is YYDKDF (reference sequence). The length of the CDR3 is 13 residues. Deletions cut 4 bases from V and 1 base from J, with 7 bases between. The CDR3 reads CATSIRENTEAFF. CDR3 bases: TGTGCCACCAGCATCCGAGAGAACACTGAAGCTTTCTTT. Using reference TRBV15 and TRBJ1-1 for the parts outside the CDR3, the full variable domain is DAMVIQNPRYQVTQFGKPVTLSCSQTLNHNVMYWYQQKSSQAPKLLFHYYDKDFNNEADTPDNFQSRRPNTSFCFLDIRSPGLGDTAMYLCATSIRENTEAFFGQGTRLTVV.

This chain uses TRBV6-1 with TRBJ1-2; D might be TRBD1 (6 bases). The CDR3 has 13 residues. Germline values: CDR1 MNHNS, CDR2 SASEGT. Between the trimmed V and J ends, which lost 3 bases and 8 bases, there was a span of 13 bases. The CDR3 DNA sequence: TGTGCCAGCAGTGACGAGCAGGGGCGAGGCTACACCTTC. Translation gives CASSDEQGRGYTF.

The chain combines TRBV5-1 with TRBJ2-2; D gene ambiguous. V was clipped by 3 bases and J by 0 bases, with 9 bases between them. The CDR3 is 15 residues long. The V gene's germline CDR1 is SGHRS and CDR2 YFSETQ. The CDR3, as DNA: TGCGCCAGCAGCTCGACTGGAGCGAACACCGGGGAGCTGTTTTTT. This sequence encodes CASSSTGANTGELFF. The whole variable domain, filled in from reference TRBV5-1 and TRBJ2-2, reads KAGVTQTPRYLIKTRGQQVTLSCSPISGHRSVSWYQQTPGQGLQFLFEYFSETQRNKGNFPGRFSGRQFSNSRSEMNVSTLELGDSALYLCASSSTGANTGELFFGEGSRLTVL.

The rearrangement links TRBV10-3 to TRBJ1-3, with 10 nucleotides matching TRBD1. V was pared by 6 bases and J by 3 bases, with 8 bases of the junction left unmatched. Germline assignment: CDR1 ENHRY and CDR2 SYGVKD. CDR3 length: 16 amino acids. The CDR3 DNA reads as TGTGCCATCAGCCGACAGGGGGCGAACTATGGAAACACCATATATTTT. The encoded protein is CAISRQGANYGNTIYF.